Listed here are 21 T cell receptor beta chains from one sample, sequenced in a study of cytomegalovirus exposure and HLA in healthy donors. A multiplex PCR was run with 60 Vbeta primers and 13 Jbeta primers. Data came from immunoSEQ multiplex PCR; TCRdb stores just in-frame clones and leaves some out. The sample shows under 300,000 clones, 85% to 95% of them seen only once. Source material: PBMCs. The receptors were sampled from a girl aged 2-10 years in good health and CMV-seronegative.

This chain uses TRBV12-1 with TRBJ1-3; no check of the table's D call, TRBD1, against the DNA was made. TRBV12-1 is a pseudogene locus. CDR3 size: 15 residues. CDR3 in DNA: TGTGCCAGCAGGGTTTGGCAGGGAACTGGAAACACCATATATTTT. This sequence encodes CASRVWQGTGNTIYF.

The chain has TRBV4-2 and TRBJ2-3; D gene unclear. The germline V gene encodes CDR1 LGHNA and CDR2 YNFKEQ. The CDR3 has 14 residues. Trimming removed 4 bases at V and 6 bases at J, with 14 bases between. The CDR3 loop reads CASSPNSERDTQYF. The CDR3 region has the DNA TGTGCCAGCAGCCCGAATAGTGAGAGGGATACGCAGTATTTT.

V gene TRBV6-6 combines with J gene TRBJ1-3; D ambiguous. V lost 7 bases, J lost 2 bases, and 9 bases lay in between. This CDR3 region has 13 residues. CDR1 MNHNY and CDR2 SVGAGI come from the germline V gene (reference sequence). The CDR3, as DNA: TGTGCCAGCATTGGAGGGCCTGGAAACACCATATATTTT. Residues: CASIGGPGNTIYF.

This chain links TRBV7-8 with TRBJ2-3, with 9 bases lining up with TRBD1. The CDR3 consists of 16 residues. Germline V lookup: CDR1 SGHVS, CDR2 FQNEAQ. V lost 4 bases and J lost 5; bases outside the gene matches: 10. The CDR3 protein is CASSSEPGQGIDTQYF. CDR3 nucleotides: TGTGCCAGCAGCTCAGAACCGGGACAGGGTATAGATACGCAGTATTTT.

V usage is TRBV9 and J usage is TRBJ2-7, with 9 bases that match TRBD1. Trimming cost V 0 bases and J 5 bases; bases outside gene matches: 3. The CDR3 is 14 residues long. Per the germline V gene, CDR1 is SGDLS and CDR2 is YYNGEE. The CDR3 DNA follows: TGTGCCAGCAGCGTAGGTAGGACAGGGGACGAGCAGTACTTC. Translated, it gives CASSVGRTGDEQYF.

V and J are TRBV6-4 and TRBJ2-2; 7 bases match TRBD1. Trimming cost V 2 bases and J 8 bases; bases outside gene matches: 8. CDR3 length: 15 amino acids. CDR1 MRHNA and CDR2 SNTAGT come from the germline V gene. CDR3 region: CASSDRTGLTGELFF. CDR3 DNA sequence: TGTGCCAGCAGTGACCGGACAGGTCTTACGGGGGAGCTGTTTTTT.

The chain joins TRBV18 to TRBJ2-1; maybe TRBD1 (5 bases). Germline CDR1 and CDR2: KGHSH and LQKENI. Deletions cut 0 bases from V and 3 bases from J, with 12 bases between. The CDR3 is made up of 16 amino acids. CDR3 DNA: TGTGCCAGCTCACCACCGGCAGGGCAAAGCTACAATGAGCAGTTCTTC. This gives the protein CASSPPAGQSYNEQFF.

The chain employs TRBV7-2 and TRBJ2-7; D perhaps matches TRBD1 (5 bases). The ends were cut back, 5 bases at V and 1 base at J, with 9 bases in the middle. Germline CDR1 SGHTA, CDR2 FQGNSA. The CDR3 length is 13 residues. The CDR3 sequence: CASSTGASYEQYF. CDR3 DNA sequence: TGTGCCAGCAGCACAGGAGCATCCTACGAGCAGTACTTC.

This clone was detected only once. The V gene is TRBV29-1, the J gene TRBJ1-2; possible D gene TRBD1, 5 bases. This CDR3 contains 14 residues. The germline V and J ends were trimmed by 0 bases and 4 bases, with 12 bases remaining between them. Germline CDR1 SQVTM, CDR2 ANQGSEA. CDR3 sequence: CSVEEIGHLYGYTF. DNA of the CDR3: TGCAGCGTTGAAGAGATAGGACACCTCTATGGCTACACCTTC.

About this clone itself: A read error may produce the germline difference seen at one junction end. The chain has TRBV30 and TRBJ2-1; 7 nucleotides align to TRBD2. The CDR3 sequence is 15 residues long. CDR1 is GTSNPN and CDR2 is SVGIG in the germline V gene (reference sequence). The CDR3 region is CAWSTGEGSHNEQFF. The CDR3 nucleotides read TGTGCCTGGAGTACGGGGGAGGGCTCCCACAATGAGCAGTTCTTC.

This clone was recorded once. Germline and junction disagree at one end, which may indicate a read error. Other nucleotide sequences in the sample specify the same CDR3. The J gene is TRBJ1-3, the V gene TRBV6-6; possibly TRBD1 for D (6 bases). The CDR3 totals 16 residues. The V gene's germline CDR1 is MNHNY and CDR2 SVGAGI (reference sequence). The CDR3 coding sequence is TGTGCCAGCAGCTACTCGCCCGACAGGTCTGGAAACACCATATATTTT. Translating it yields CASSYSPDRSGNTIYF.

This chain connects TRBV28 to TRBJ1-3, with TRBD1 matching over 9 bases. The V and J ends lost 7 bases and 0 bases, in that order; junction bases with no gene match: 4. The CDR3 extends over 15 amino acids. CDR1 is MDHEN, CDR2 SYDVKM, per germline. Here the CDR3 DNA reads TGTGCCAGCAAGGGACAGGGCCTCTCTGGAAACACCATATATTTT. Its protein product is CASKGQGLSGNTIYF.

The V gene is TRBV30, the J gene TRBJ2-7, with a possible D match to TRBD2 (5 bases). The germline V gene has CDR1 GTSNPN and CDR2 SVGIG (reference sequence). The CDR3 totals 15 residues. Deletions cut 4 bases from V and 2 bases from J, with 18 bases between. The CDR3 DNA reads TGTGCCTGGACACCGGGCAGGAGGTCGGCCTACGAGCAGTACTTC. It is translated as CAWTPGRRSAYEQYF.

This sequence joins TRBV9 and TRBJ1-5; no reliable D call. V shed 4 bases and J shed 5 bases, with 13 bases lying between them. Germline CDR1 and CDR2: SGDLS and YYNGEE. The CDR3 sequence is 14 residues long. CDR3 coding DNA: TGTGCCAGCAGCACCCGAGGAGGAGATCAGCCCCAGCATTTT. This translates into CASSTRGGDQPQHF.

The V gene is TRBV28, the J gene TRBJ2-3; tentative D call: TRBD1 (6 bases). CDR1 MDHEN and CDR2 SYDVKM come from the germline V gene. The CDR3 runs to 15 residues. Trimming shortened V by 8 bases and J by 3 bases, and 18 bases separated the two germline ends. In DNA, the CDR3 is TGTGCCAGCCACCATCCGCGGCAGGGGACAGATACGCAGTATTTT. Its protein is CASHHPRQGTDTQYF.

V usage is TRBV11-2 and J usage is TRBJ1-2; perhaps TRBD1 as D (6 bases). With 3 bases removed from V and 10 bases from J, the gap between germline ends came to 12 bases. CDR1 and CDR2 from the germline V gene are SGHAT and FQNNGV. The CDR3 totals 12 residues. The chain's CDR3 is CASSFSRGDYTF. CDR3 DNA sequence: TGTGCCAGCAGCTTCAGCAGGGGTGACTACACCTTC. Based on the CDR3 plus reference TRBV11-2 and TRBJ1-2, the full variable domain is EAGVAQSPRYKIIEKRQSVAFWCNPISGHATLYWYQQILGQGPKLLIQFQNNGVVDDSQLPKDRFSAERLKGVDSTLKIQPAKLEDSAVYLCASSFSRGDYTFGSGTRLTVV.

The J gene is TRBJ1-1, the V gene TRBV7-3; D gene ambiguous. Germline V gene lookup returns CDR1 SGHTA and CDR2 FQGTGA. The CDR3 has 13 residues. Trimming took 5 bases from V and 10 from J, leaving 17 bases between them. Here the CDR3 reads CASSPGGLGSAFF. The CDR3, as DNA: TGTGCCAGCAGCCCCGGCGGGTTAGGGTCAGCTTTCTTT.

The CDR3 here is CASSVDPSDPNYGYTF. The CDR3 bases are TGTGCCAGCAGCGTAGATCCCAGCGATCCTAACTATGGCTACACCTTC. The rearrangement links TRBV9 to TRBJ1-2; D unresolved. Germline CDR1 SGDLS, CDR2 YYNGEE. Trimming removed 0 bases from V and 0 bases from J, with 12 bases in between. This CDR3 comprises 16 residues.

CDR3: CASSFRTGRIYSPLHF. DNA of the CDR3: TGTGCCAGCAGTTTTAGGACAGGGAGAATCTATTCACCCCTCCACTTT. V gene TRBV27 combines with J gene TRBJ1-6; 8 nucleotides align to TRBD1. Germline V gives CDR1 MNHEY, CDR2 SMNVEV (reference sequence). The J segment lost 8 bases and the V segment lost 3 bases, leaving 9 bases of the junction unmatched. The CDR3 contains 16 residues.

This chain joins TRBV2 and TRBJ1-4; tentatively, D is TRBD1 (6 bases). The CDR3 totals 15 residues. Germline V gives CDR1 SNHLY, CDR2 FYNNEI. The germline V and J ends were trimmed by 3 bases and 10 bases, with 18 bases remaining between them. The CDR3 region has the DNA TGTGCCAGCAGTGAGAATCCGGGGGGCTTCGGAAAACTGTTTTTT. This codes for CASSENPGGFGKLFF. The variable domain in full, completed from reference TRBV2 and TRBJ1-4, reads EPEVTQTPSHQVTQMGQEVILRCVPISNHLYFYWYRQILGQKVEFLVSFYNNEISEKSEIFDDQFSVERPDGSNFTLKIRSTKLEDSAMYFCASSENPGGFGKLFFGSGTQLSVL.

This chain links TRBV11-2 with TRBJ2-3, with 7 bases fitting TRBD2. The V segment lost 7 bases and the J segment 3 bases; nucleotides outside the gene matches: 13. The CDR3 runs to 16 residues. Per the germline V gene, CDR1 is SGHAT and CDR2 is FQNNGV. This CDR3 reads CASTSHGLVLTDTQYF. The CDR3 DNA reads TGTGCCAGCACCTCCCACGGACTAGTTTTGACAGATACGCAGTATTTT. The entire variable domain, with the rest obtained from reference TRBV11-2 and TRBJ2-3, is as follows: EAGVAQSPRYKIIEKRQSVAFWCNPISGHATLYWYQQILGQGPKLLIQFQNNGVVDDSQLPKDRFSAERLKGVDSTLKIQPAKLEDSAVYLCASTSHGLVLTDTQYFGPGTRLTVL.